Each of the 10 T cell receptor beta chains below was sequenced from the same sample in a study of early stage breast cancer tumors. The assay was immunoSEQ multiplex PCR, and TCRdb's table has in-frame clones only and misses some. The data contain 9,000 to 9,500 clones, roughly two thirds of them singletons. The source material was normal breast tissue next to the tumor. Receptors originate from a person between 60 and 70 years old with breast cancer.

This sequence joins TRBV6-4 and TRBJ2-2; 11 bases align to TRBD2. The V segment lost 0 bases and the J segment 1 base; nucleotides outside the gene matches: 4. Germline CDR1 MRHNA, CDR2 SNTAGT. The CDR3 extends over 18 amino acids. The CDR3 here is CASSDSILAGENTGELFF. In nucleotides, the CDR3 is TGTGCCAGCAGTGACTCGATACTAGCGGGAGAGAACACCGGGGAGCTGTTTTTT.

This chain joins TRBV19 and TRBJ1-4, with TRBD1 identical over 7 bases. The CDR3 runs 15 residues. From germline, CDR1 is LNHDA and CDR2 SQIVND (reference sequence). V was clipped by 6 bases and J by 2 bases; unmatched bases: 6. The CDR3 DNA reads as TGTGCCAGTAGCTCAATACAGGGGACTAATGAAAAACTGTTTTTT. It yields the protein CASSSIQGTNEKLFF.

The rearrangement uses TRBV6-4 and TRBJ2-2; D might be TRBD2 (6 bases). Trimming removed 3 bases at V and 2 bases at J, with 7 bases between. CDR3 length equals 14 residues. The germline V gene encodes CDR1 MRHNA and CDR2 SNTAGT. CDR3 nucleotides: TGTGCCAGCAGTGAGGGACTTAACACCGGGGAGCTGTTTTTT. It specifies CASSEGLNTGELFF.

This clone was found once. CDR3 bases: TGTGCCACCAGCAGAGATCGGGGAGCACAGCTTAACTATGGCTACACCTTC. Translated, it gives CATSRDRGAQLNYGYTF. V usage is TRBV15 and J usage is TRBJ1-2; D is unclear. The CDR3 totals 17 residues. CDR1 is LNHNV, CDR2 YYDKDF, per germline (reference sequence). Between the trimmed V and J ends, which lost 0 bases and 1 base, there was a span of 15 bases.

This clone was seen more than once but under ten times. J is TRBJ1-4 and V is TRBV4-1; D is ambiguous. Germline V gene sequence: CDR1 MGHRA, CDR2 YSYEKL. V lost 0 bases and J lost 9, with 17 bases in between. This CDR3 spans 16 amino acids. In DNA form, the CDR3 reads TGCGCCAGCAGCCAAGATCCTCGAAGGAGGGTTAAAAAACTGTTTTTT. Amino acid sequence: CASSQDPRRRVKKLFF.

The chain carries TRBV30 and TRBJ1-2, with a possible D match to TRBD1 (6 bases). Germline CDR1 reads GTSNPN; CDR2 reads SVGIG (reference sequence). V dropped 5 bases and J dropped 7 bases, with 23 bases sitting between them. The CDR3 spans 15 residues. The DNA of the CDR3 is TGTGCCTGGCGACAGGATAGGGGAGTTAGCGTTGGCTACACCTTC. Amino acids: CAWRQDRGVSVGYTF.

This clone appeared a single time. The chain has TRBV7-3 and TRBJ1-3; D possibly corresponds to TRBD1 (6 bases). V lost 2 bases and J lost 4, with 18 bases in between. The CDR3 runs 17 residues. Germline V gene sequence: CDR1 SGHTA, CDR2 FQGTGA. CDR3 protein: CASSLELGALGGNTIYF. CDR3 nucleotides: TGTGCCAGCAGCTTAGAATTGGGGGCCTTGGGGGGAAACACCATATATTTT.

V and J are TRBV9 and TRBJ1-2, with a weak D call TRBD1 (5 bases). The germline V gene has CDR1 SGDLS and CDR2 YYNGEE. V dropped 6 bases and J dropped 4 bases, with 19 bases sitting between them. This CDR3 is 15 amino acids long. The DNA for the CDR3 is TGTGCCAGCACCCCGGGGGGATCGTCGAGCTATGGCTACACCTTC. Amino acid sequence: CASTPGGSSSYGYTF.

The chain uses TRBV7-9 and TRBJ1-5; possible D gene TRBD1, 5 bases. V lost 4 bases, J lost 7 bases, and 14 bases lay in between. The CDR3 totals 14 residues. CDR1 and CDR2 (germline): SEHNR, FQNEAQ (reference sequence). CDR3: CASSYGGVGQPQHF. The DNA for the CDR3 is TGTGCCAGCAGCTATGGGGGGGTTGGCCAGCCCCAGCATTTT.

The chain uses TRBV7-9 and TRBJ2-3; 8 bases are a match to TRBD2. This CDR3 has 18 residues. Germline CDR1 and CDR2: SEHNR and FQNEAQ (reference sequence). V dropped 5 bases and J dropped 0; count of bases not matched to a gene: 13. The CDR3 is CASSPGRSGGISTDTQYF. The DNA of the CDR3 is TGTGCCAGCAGCCCAGGGAGATCGGGAGGGATTAGCACAGATACGCAGTATTTT.